This is a list of T cell receptor beta chains from one sample in a study of blood T cells in healthy people across ages. TCRdb reprocessed the 5' RACE reads via MiXCR and lists one record per CDR3 protein. The sample includes about 640,000 distinct CDR3 sequences, under 70% of them seen just once. What was sequenced was blood. The receptors derive from a man aged 55 to 70 in good health. Each CDR3 is given with its conserved first and last residue. The D gene is left open where the match is weak. A clone size is listed for some rows: how often the clone was seen (once, few, many), or a class if it is expanded.

clone_size j_call v_call d_call cdr3_nt cdr3_aa
many TRBJ2-7 TRBV6-2/TRBV6-3 . TGTGCCAGCAGCGGGGGGCGATACGAGCAGTACTTC CASSGGRYEQYF
. TRBJ2-5 TRBV11-2 TRBD1 TGTGCCAGCAGCTTAGGATACAGGGGAGAGACCCAGTACTTC CASSLGYRGETQYF
. TRBJ2-3 TRBV20-1 . TGCAGTGCCACAGGACGTTCAGATACGCAGTATTTT CSATGRSDTQYF
. TRBJ2-3 TRBV29-1 TRBD2 TGCAGCGTTGACACTAGCGGTCGCACAGATACGCAGTATTTT CSVDTSGRTDTQYF
. TRBJ1-1 TRBV6-6 . TGTGCCAGCAGCTCACAGTCCAACACTGAAGCTTTCTTT CASSSQSNTEAFF
. TRBJ2-3 TRBV14 . TGTGCCAGCAGCCAAGGCCTGATAGATACGCAGTATTTT CASSQGLIDTQYF
. TRBJ2-5 TRBV7-2 . TGTGCCAGCAGCTTAGGACGGGGTAGGAATGAGCAGTACTTC CASSLGRGRNEQYF
. TRBJ2-5 TRBV5-1 TRBD1 TGCGCCAGCAGGTCGACAGGGGCTCAAGAGACCCAGTACTTC CASRSTGAQETQYF
. TRBJ2-5 TRBV4-2 . TGTGCCAGCAGCCCGCGGTCCGGCCAAGAGACCCAGTACTTC CASSPRSGQETQYF
few TRBJ1-2 TRBV10-3 TRBD1 TGTGCCATCAACCGGGACAGGGCCGGCTATGGCTACACCTTC CAINRDRAGYGYTF
few TRBJ1-1 TRBV2 . TGTGCCAGCAGTTATCAGGGGAACACTGAAGCTTTCTTT CASSYQGNTEAFF
few TRBJ1-1 TRBV4-2 . TGTGCCAGCAGCCAAGAGCAGGGACTGGGAACTGAAGCTTTCTTT CASSQEQGLGTEAFF
. TRBJ2-1 TRBV18 TRBD1 TGTGCCAGCTCACCGACAGGGATCAATGAGCAGTTCTTC CASSPTGINEQFF
. TRBJ2-2 TRBV20-1 TRBD1 TGCAGTGCTCCCCAACAGGGGTCGGGGGAGCTGTTTTTT CSAPQQGSGELFF
. TRBJ2-3 TRBV12-3/TRBV12-4 TRBD2 TGTGCCAGCAGTTTAAGCACGGGGGGAGCAGATACGCAGTATTTT CASSLSTGGADTQYF
. TRBJ1-6 TRBV2 . TGTGCCAGCAAGGCGACAGAAAATTCACCCCTCCACTTT CASKATENSPLHF
. TRBJ1-2 TRBV20-1 . TGCAGTGCTAGTTTTAGGCACAGGGCGTATGGCTACACCTTC CSASFRHRAYGYTF